The 20 T cell receptor beta chains given below trace back to one sample, sequenced in a study of T cells in tumors after PD-1 blockade (dated by TCRdb to about 2019). The library was obtained by the immunoSEQ multiplex PCR assay. TCRdb provides this immuneACCESS table in a form limited to in-frame rearrangements. Some clones are lacking; in checked studies, under half of them reflect an unresolved V gene, and why the rest are absent is not known. The sample records 5,000 to 6,500 clones, 80% to 85% of which are singletons. Clones ranked in the top ten supply around half of the sample. The sample here was PBMCs, taken after anti-PD-1 therapy. The receptors derive from a human donor with advanced basal cell or squamous cell carcinoma (not recorded which).

The count of this clone is one. The chain links TRBV6-5 to TRBJ2-7, with TRBD1 identical over 9 bases. CDR1 is MNHEY, CDR2 SVGAGI, per germline. V lost 6 bases, J lost 5 bases, and 11 bases stayed unmatched. This CDR3 contains 15 residues. The CDR3 DNA follows: TGTGCCAGCAGCCGGCCGGGACAGGGTTTCCACGAGCAGTACTTC. Its translation is CASSRPGQGFHEQYF.

The chain links TRBV5-6 to TRBJ1-2; D is ambiguous. The CDR3 is made up of 14 amino acids. CDR1 and CDR2 (germline): SGHDT, YYEEEE. Deletions cut 4 bases from V and 7 bases from J, with 17 bases between. The CDR3 here is CASSKAMLKGGYTF. The DNA for the CDR3 is TGTGCCAGCAGCAAAGCCATGTTGAAGGGTGGCTACACCTTC.

This chain uses TRBV5-4 with TRBJ1-3; D is ambiguous. Germline CDR1 is SGHNT and CDR2 is YYREEE (reference sequence). The CDR3 is 13 amino acids. The germline V and J ends were trimmed by 2 bases and 0 bases, with 3 bases remaining between them. The CDR3: CASSFPSGNTIYF. CDR3 sequence (DNA): TGTGCCAGCAGCTTCCCCTCTGGAAACACCATATATTTT.

CDR3 nucleotides: TGTGCCAGCAGCTTGACTAGCGGGGGGGCCAATATCCACAATGAGCAGTTCTTC. This encodes CASSLTSGGANIHNEQFF. The chain carries TRBV11-2 and TRBJ2-1; 14 bases map to TRBD2. CDR1 and CDR2 from the germline V gene are SGHAT and FQNNGV. J gave up 5 bases and V 3 bases, and 9 bases lay outside the gene matches. This CDR3 has 18 amino acids.

The chain uses TRBV4-1 and TRBJ2-3; 8 nucleotides line up with TRBD2. Per the germline V gene, CDR1 is MGHRA and CDR2 is YSYEKL. CDR3 length equals 17 residues. V shed 0 bases and J 6 bases; nucleotides not matched to a gene: 11. The CDR3 here is CASSQDFNGGALDTQYF. The CDR3 nucleotides are TGCGCCAGCAGCCAAGATTTTAACGGGGGGGCGTTGGATACGCAGTATTTT.

The CDR3 sequence is CASSMTSGGALDTQYF. The CDR3 DNA follows: TGTGCCAGTAGTATGACTAGCGGGGGGGCCCTAGATACGCAGTATTTT. The chain recombines TRBV19 with TRBJ2-3, with 14 nucleotides matching TRBD2. The CDR3 is made up of 16 amino acids. The germline V gene has CDR1 LNHDA and CDR2 SQIVND (reference sequence). With V trimmed by 3 bases and J by 5 bases, 4 bases remained unmatched.

The chain has TRBV19 and TRBJ1-6, with 12 bases matching TRBD1. Per germline, CDR1 LNHDA and CDR2 SQIVND (reference sequence). The CDR3 spans 15 residues. The CDR3 sequence: CAAGTGGSGGSPLHF. In DNA form, the CDR3 reads TGTGCAGCCGGGACAGGGGGCTCCGGGGGTTCACCCCTCCACTTT.

The chain is built from TRBV28 and TRBJ1-3; tentatively, D is TRBD1 (5 bases). The germline gives CDR1 MDHEN, CDR2 SYDVKM. The CDR3 is made up of 14 amino acids. The V and J ends lost 6 bases and 0 bases respectively, with 9 bases between them. CDR3 in amino acids: CASRDMLSGNTIYF. The CDR3 nucleotides are TGTGCCAGCAGGGACATGCTCTCTGGAAACACCATATATTTT.

There are a few counts of this clone. This sample includes further DNA sequences coding for the same CDR3. This chain connects TRBV10-2 to TRBJ1-5; D not resolved. The CDR3 covers 16 residues. Germline CDR1 is WSHSY and CDR2 is SAAADI. V was cut by 0 bases and J by 0 bases, with 9 bases left in between. CDR3 sequence reads: CASSESPGNSNQPQHF. For the CDR3, the DNA is TGCGCCAGCAGTGAGTCACCCGGGAATAGCAATCAGCCCCAGCATTTT.

This sequence joins TRBV2 and TRBJ2-5, with TRBD1 identical over 7 bases. Germline lookup yields CDR1 SNHLY and CDR2 FYNNEI. V lost 3 bases, J lost 5 bases, and 9 bases stayed unmatched. The CDR3 consists of 15 residues. The CDR3 sequence is CASSDSDRWRETQYF. The CDR3 region has the DNA TGTGCCAGCAGTGACTCGGACAGGTGGCGGGAGACCCAGTACTTC.

This clone occurred once. The V call is TRBV7-2, the J call TRBJ2-6, with a weak D call TRBD1 (6 bases). This CDR3 spans 16 amino acids. The germline V gene encodes CDR1 SGHTA and CDR2 FQGNSA. V lost 5 bases and J lost 4, with 15 bases in between. CDR3 amino acids: CASSALQGAGANVLTF. The CDR3 DNA is TGTGCCAGCAGCGCATTACAGGGAGCCGGGGCCAACGTCCTGACTTTC.

The CDR3 coding sequence is TGTGCCAGCAGCTTCCAGACAGGTGCCGCGTCTGGAAACACCATATATTTT. Translated, it gives CASSFQTGAASGNTIYF. The chain joins TRBV9 to TRBJ1-3; weak D call: TRBD1 (6 bases). The CDR3 runs to 17 residues. V lost 4 bases to trimming and J lost 1 base, with 18 bases between them. CDR1 is SGDLS and CDR2 is YYNGEE in the germline V gene.

As DNA, the CDR3 is TGTGCCAGTAGTATTACAGGGGGTGACTATGGCTACACCTTC. Translating gives CASSITGGDYGYTF. The gene calls are TRBV19 and TRBJ1-2; 8 positions match TRBD1. Germline V lookup: CDR1 LNHDA, CDR2 SQIVND (reference sequence). V lost 3 bases and J lost 3; bases outside the gene matches: 3. The CDR3 has 14 residues.

This clone was counted once. The V and J genes are TRBV10-2 and TRBJ2-7, with D tentatively TRBD1 (7 bases). V lost 3 bases and J 0 bases, leaving 12 bases between the germline ends. Per the germline V gene, CDR1 is WSHSY and CDR2 is SAAADI. There are 15 residues in the CDR3. CDR3 region: CASSDQGGISYEQYF. The CDR3 bases are TGCGCCAGCAGTGATCAGGGGGGTATCTCCTACGAGCAGTACTTC.

The sample holds one count of this clone. The chain carries TRBV29-1 and TRBJ2-2; no clear D. The V end lost 6 bases, the J end lost 0 bases, and 11 bases lay between the germline ends. There are 14 residues in the CDR3. Germline-derived CDR1 and CDR2 are SQVTM and ANQGSEA. The CDR3 region has the DNA TGCAGCGTCCTCGACACAGCGAACACCGGGGAGCTGTTTTTT. Translated, it gives CSVLDTANTGELFF.

The genes are TRBV5-1 and TRBJ1-6; D gene unclear. Per the germline V gene, CDR1 is SGHRS and CDR2 is YFSETQ. Trimming took off 0 bases at V and 6 bases at J, with 10 bases between the two ends. The CDR3 has 15 amino acids. The CDR3 is CASSLDSSSNSPLHF. CDR3 DNA: TGCGCCAGCAGCTTGGACAGTAGCTCTAATTCACCCCTCCACTTT.

V is TRBV7-9 and J is TRBJ2-7; D may match TRBD1 or TRBD2 (5 bases each). The ends were cut back, 5 bases at V and 3 bases at J, with 20 bases in the middle. The CDR3 sequence is 16 residues long. Germline V CDR1 and CDR2: SEHNR, FQNEAQ (reference sequence). The CDR3, as DNA: TGTGCCAGCAGCCCCCCTACGAGGGGCGCGGGCTACGAGCAGTACTTC. Its protein is CASSPPTRGAGYEQYF.

This clone was seen just once. The CDR3 is CATSTGGYNEQFF. For the CDR3, the DNA is TGTGCCACCTCGACAGGGGGTTACAATGAGCAGTTCTTC. The chain uses TRBV19 and TRBJ2-1; 9 bases map to TRBD1. Germline V CDR1 and CDR2: LNHDA, SQIVND (reference sequence). This CDR3 spans 13 amino acids. J was trimmed by 4 bases and V by 10 bases; bases with no gene match: 5. Filled out from reference TRBV19 and TRBJ2-1, the complete variable domain reads DGGITQSPKYLFRKEGQNVTLSCEQNLNHDAMYWYRQDPGQGLRLIYYSQIVNDFQKGDIAEGYSVSREKKESFPLTVTSAQKNPTAFYLCATSTGGYNEQFFGPGTRLTVL.

The chain combines TRBV2 with TRBJ1-1, with TRBD1 identical over 10 bases. The CDR3 length is 15 residues. CDR1 and CDR2 (germline): SNHLY, FYNNEI. Unmatched junction bases numbered 11, after V lost 8 bases and J lost 5 bases. CDR3 sequence: CASVGQGVRDTEAFF. The CDR3, as DNA: TGTGCCAGCGTTGGACAGGGGGTGCGGGATACTGAAGCTTTCTTT.

V and J are TRBV19 and TRBJ1-1, with no clear D. CDR3 size: 14 residues. Trimming took 7 bases from V and 0 from J, leaving 12 bases between them. Germline loops: CDR1 LNHDA, CDR2 SQIVND (reference sequence). This CDR3 is CASTTRRVNTEAFF. The CDR3 nucleotides are TGTGCCAGTACCACCAGAAGAGTGAACACTGAAGCTTTCTTT.